This T cell receptor (beta chain) was profiled in a study of shared clonotypes between healthy human individuals. Study outcomes and limitations: Tissues were not sampled, only blood, and their repertoires likely differ.

Investigators divided CD4+ cells into CD45RA+ naive and CD45RA-negative memory subsets. This clone was counted once. Its antigen is currently unknown. Germline CDR1 is SGHTA and CDR2 is FQGTGA. The CDR3 contains 15 residues. V lost 5 bases and J 5 bases, leaving 15 bases between the germline ends. Each cell subset's genomic DNA was divided evenly among several immunoSEQ plates. Source study methods: Sequence data from immunoSEQ were junction-only and lacked quality scores; consequently, filtering differed. The assay was immunoSEQ multiplex PCR, and TCRdb's table has in-frame clones only and misses some. That table is the source of V, J and clone size, and D and trimming were worked out from the DNA. The sample shows about 610,000 clones, about 96% of them seen only once.

This clonotype was obtained from a woman aged 30 to 39 in good health. This chain joins TRBV7-3 and TRBJ2-2; D gene unclear. Sequencing was performed on naive CD4+ T cells sorted from blood. Subset: CD45RA+ positively selected. CDR3: CASSPRSVVTGELFF. The CDR3 nucleotides are TGTGCCAGCAGCCCCCGGTCTGTGGTTACCGGGGAGCTGTTTTTT.